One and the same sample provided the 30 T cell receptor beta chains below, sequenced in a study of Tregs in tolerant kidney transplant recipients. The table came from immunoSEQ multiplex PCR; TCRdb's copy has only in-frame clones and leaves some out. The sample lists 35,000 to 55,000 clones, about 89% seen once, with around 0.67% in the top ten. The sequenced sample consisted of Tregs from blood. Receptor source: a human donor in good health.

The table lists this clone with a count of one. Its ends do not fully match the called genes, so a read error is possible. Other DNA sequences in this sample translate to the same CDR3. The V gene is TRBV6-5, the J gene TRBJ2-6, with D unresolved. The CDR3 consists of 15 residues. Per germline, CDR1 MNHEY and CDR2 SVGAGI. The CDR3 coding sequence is TGTGCTAGCAGTTACTCGGGCTCTGGGGCCAACGTCCTGACTTTC. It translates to CASSYSGSGANVLTF.

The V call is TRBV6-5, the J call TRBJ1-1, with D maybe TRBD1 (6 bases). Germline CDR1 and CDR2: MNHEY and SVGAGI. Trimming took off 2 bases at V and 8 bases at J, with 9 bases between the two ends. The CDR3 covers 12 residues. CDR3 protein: CASSYRTGEAFF. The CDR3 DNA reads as TGTGCCAGCAGTTACCGCACAGGGGAAGCTTTCTTT.

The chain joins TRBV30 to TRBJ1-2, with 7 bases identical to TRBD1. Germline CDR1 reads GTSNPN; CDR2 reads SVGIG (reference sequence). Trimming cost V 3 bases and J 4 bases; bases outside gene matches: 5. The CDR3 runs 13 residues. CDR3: CAWRDRSTYGYTF. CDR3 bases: TGTGCCTGGAGGGACAGGAGCACCTATGGCTACACCTTC.

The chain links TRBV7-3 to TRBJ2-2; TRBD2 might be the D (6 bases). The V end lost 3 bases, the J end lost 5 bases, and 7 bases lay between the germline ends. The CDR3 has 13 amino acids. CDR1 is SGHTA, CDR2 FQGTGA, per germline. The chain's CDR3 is CASSFGGTGELFF. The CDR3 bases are TGTGCCAGCAGCTTCGGAGGGACCGGGGAGCTGTTTTTT.

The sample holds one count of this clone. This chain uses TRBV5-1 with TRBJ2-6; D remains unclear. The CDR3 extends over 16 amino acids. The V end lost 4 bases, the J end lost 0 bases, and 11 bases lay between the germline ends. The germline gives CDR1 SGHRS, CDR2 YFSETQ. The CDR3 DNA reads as TGCGCCAGCAGCGTACCTCAGATCTCTGGGGCCAACGTCCTGACTTTC. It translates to CASSVPQISGANVLTF.

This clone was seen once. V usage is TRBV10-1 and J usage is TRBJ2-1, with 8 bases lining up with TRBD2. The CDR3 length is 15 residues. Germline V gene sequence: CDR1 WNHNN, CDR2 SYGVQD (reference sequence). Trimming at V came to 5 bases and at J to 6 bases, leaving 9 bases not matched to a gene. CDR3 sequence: CASSKRAGVPNEQFF. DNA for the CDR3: TGCGCCAGCAGTAAGAGAGCGGGAGTCCCCAATGAGCAGTTCTTC.

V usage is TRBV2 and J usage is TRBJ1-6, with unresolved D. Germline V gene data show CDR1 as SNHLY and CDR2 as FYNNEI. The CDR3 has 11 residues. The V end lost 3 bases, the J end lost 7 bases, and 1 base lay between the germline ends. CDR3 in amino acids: CASSENSPLHF. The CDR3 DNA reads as TGTGCCAGCAGTGAGAATTCACCCCTCCACTTT.

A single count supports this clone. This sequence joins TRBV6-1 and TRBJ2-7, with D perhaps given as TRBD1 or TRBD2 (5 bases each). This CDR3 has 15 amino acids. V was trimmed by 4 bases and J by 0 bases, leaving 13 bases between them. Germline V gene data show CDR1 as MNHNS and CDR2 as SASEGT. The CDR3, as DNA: TGTGCCAGCAGTGGATGGGACGGGGCCTCCTACGAGCAGTACTTC. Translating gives CASSGWDGASYEQYF.

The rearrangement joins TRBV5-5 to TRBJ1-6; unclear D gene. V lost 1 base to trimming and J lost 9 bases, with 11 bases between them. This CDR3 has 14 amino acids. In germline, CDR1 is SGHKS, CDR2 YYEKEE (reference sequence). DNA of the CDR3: TGTGCCAGCAGCTTGTGGCCGGGAAGTTCACCCCTCCACTTT. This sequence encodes CASSLWPGSSPLHF.

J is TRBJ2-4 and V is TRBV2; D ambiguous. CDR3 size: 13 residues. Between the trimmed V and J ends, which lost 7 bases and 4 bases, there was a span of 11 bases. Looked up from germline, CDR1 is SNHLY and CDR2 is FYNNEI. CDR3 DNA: TGTGCCAGCACCCTGGGCGGAAAAAACATTCAGTACTTC. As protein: CASTLGGKNIQYF.

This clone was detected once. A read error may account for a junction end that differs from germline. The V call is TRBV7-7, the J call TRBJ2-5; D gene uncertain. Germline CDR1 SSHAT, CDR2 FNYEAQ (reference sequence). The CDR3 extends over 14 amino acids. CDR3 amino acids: CASSRDSSGETQYF. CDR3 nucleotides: TGTGCTAGCAGCCGAGACTCTTCGGGTGAGACCCAGTACTTC.

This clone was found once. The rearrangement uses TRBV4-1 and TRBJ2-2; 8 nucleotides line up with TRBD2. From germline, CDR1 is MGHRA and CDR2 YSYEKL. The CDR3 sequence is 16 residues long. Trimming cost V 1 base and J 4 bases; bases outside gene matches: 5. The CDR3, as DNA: TGCGCCAGCAGCCAAGTTTCGGGGGGGCCCACCGGGGAGCTGTTTTTT. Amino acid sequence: CASSQVSGGPTGELFF.

The CDR3 loop reads CASSLAPLAGSWREQYF. In DNA, the CDR3 is TGCGCCAGCAGCTTGGCCCCGCTAGCGGGATCCTGGAGAGAGCAGTACTTC. The rearrangement uses TRBV5-1 and TRBJ2-7; 9 nucleotides match TRBD2. V shed 0 bases, J shed 7 bases, and the junction held 14 bases outside the gene matches. The CDR3 consists of 17 residues. The germline V gene has CDR1 SGHRS and CDR2 YFSETQ.

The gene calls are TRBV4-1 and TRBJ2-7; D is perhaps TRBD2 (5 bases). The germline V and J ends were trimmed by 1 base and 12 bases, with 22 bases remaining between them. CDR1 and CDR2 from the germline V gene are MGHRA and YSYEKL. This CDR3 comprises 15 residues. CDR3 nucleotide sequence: TGCGCCAGCAGCCAAGCAGCAATACGGGATCGGATTGCGTACTTC. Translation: CASSQAAIRDRIAYF.

The CDR3 DNA reads TGTGCCAGCAGCTCGGCCAGGGGAGCTTTCTTT. Its protein product is CASSSARGAFF. The V and J genes are TRBV5-6 and TRBJ1-1; tentatively, D is TRBD1 (6 bases). The CDR3 runs to 11 residues. The germline V and J ends were trimmed by 3 bases and 10 bases, with 10 bases remaining between them. Per the germline V gene, CDR1 is SGHDT and CDR2 is YYEEEE.

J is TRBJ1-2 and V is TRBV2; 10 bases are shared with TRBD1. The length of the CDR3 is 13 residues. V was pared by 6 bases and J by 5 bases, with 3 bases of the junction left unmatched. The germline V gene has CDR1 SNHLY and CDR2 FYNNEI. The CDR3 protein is CASSRQGAYGYTF. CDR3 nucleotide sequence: TGTGCCAGCAGCCGACAGGGGGCATATGGCTACACCTTC.

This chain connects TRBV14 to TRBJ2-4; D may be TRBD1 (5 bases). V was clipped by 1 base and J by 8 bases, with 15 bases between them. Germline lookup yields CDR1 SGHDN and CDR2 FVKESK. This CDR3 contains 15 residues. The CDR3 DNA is TGTGCCAGCAGCCAAGTAGCAGGTCGCAGGGACATTCAGTACTTC. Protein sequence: CASSQVAGRRDIQYF.

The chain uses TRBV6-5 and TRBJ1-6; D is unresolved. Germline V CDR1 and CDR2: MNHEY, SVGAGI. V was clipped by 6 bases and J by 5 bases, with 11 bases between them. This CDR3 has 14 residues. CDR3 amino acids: CASSWTVHNSPLHF. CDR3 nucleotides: TGTGCCAGCAGCTGGACCGTTCATAATTCACCCCTCCACTTT.

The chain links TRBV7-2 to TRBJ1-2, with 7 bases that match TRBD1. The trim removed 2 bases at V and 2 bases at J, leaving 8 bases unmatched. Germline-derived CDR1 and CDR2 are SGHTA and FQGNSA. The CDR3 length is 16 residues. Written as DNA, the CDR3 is TGTGCCAGCAGCTTACGGGTGACAGGGAAGAACTATGGCTACACCTTC. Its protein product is CASSLRVTGKNYGYTF.

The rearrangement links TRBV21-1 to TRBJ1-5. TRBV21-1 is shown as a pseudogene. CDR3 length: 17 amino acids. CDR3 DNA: TGTGCCAGCAGCAACCGGTCTAGCTCCTATAGCAATCAGCCCCAGCATTTT. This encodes CASSNRSSSYSNQPQHF.

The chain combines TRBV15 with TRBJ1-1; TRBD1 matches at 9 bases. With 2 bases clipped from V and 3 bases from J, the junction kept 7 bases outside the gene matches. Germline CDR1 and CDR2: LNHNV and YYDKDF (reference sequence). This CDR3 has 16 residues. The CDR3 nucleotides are TGTGCCACCAGCAGATACAGGGGGCGTAAGGACACTGAAGCTTTCTTT. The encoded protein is CATSRYRGRKDTEAFF.

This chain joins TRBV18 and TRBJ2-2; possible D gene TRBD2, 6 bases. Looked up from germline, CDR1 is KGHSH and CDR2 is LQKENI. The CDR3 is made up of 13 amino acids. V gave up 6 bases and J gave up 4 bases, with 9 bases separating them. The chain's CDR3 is CASSRDSTGELFF. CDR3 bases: TGTGCCAGCTCTCGGGACTCCACCGGGGAGCTGTTTTTT.

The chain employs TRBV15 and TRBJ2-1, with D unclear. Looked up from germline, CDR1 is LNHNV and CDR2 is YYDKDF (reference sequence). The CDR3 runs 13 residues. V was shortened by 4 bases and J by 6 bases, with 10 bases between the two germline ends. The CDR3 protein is CATSTEFRNEQFF. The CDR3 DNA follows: TGTGCCACCAGCACGGAGTTTCGCAATGAGCAGTTCTTC.

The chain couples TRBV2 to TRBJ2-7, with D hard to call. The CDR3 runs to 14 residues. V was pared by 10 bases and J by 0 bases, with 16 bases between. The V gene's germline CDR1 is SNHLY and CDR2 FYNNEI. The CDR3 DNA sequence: TGTGCCACCAGAAAGGCGTACGACTCCTACGAGCAGTACTTC. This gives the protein CATRKAYDSYEQYF.

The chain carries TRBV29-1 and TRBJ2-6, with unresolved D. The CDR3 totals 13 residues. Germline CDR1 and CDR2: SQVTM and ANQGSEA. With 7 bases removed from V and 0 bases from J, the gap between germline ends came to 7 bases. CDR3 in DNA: TGCAGCGCCCCTGACTCTGGGGCCAACGTCCTGACTTTC. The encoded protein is CSAPDSGANVLTF.

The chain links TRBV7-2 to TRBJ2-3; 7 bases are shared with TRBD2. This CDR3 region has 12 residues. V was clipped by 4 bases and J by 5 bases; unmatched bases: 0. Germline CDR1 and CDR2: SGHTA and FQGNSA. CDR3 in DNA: TGTGCCAGCAGCTGGGGGGGAGATACGCAGTATTTT. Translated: CASSWGGDTQYF.

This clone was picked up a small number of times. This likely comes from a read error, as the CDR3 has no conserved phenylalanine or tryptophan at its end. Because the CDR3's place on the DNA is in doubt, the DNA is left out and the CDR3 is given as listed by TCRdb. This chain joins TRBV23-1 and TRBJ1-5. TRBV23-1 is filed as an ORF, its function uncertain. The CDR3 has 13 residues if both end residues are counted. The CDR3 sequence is CASSQVEDGPVLK.

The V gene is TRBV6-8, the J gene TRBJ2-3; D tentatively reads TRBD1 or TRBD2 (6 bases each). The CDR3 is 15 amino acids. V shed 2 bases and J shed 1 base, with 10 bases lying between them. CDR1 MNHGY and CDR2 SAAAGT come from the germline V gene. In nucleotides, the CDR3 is TGTGCCAGCAGTTACAGGGGGGACGGCACAGATACGCAGTATTTT. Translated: CASSYRGDGTDTQYF.

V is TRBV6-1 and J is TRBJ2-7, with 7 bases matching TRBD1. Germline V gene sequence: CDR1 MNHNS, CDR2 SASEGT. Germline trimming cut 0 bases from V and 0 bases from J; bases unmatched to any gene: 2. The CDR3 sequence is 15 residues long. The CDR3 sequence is CASSEAGDSSYEQYF. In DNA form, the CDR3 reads TGTGCCAGCAGTGAAGCGGGGGACAGCTCCTACGAGCAGTACTTC.

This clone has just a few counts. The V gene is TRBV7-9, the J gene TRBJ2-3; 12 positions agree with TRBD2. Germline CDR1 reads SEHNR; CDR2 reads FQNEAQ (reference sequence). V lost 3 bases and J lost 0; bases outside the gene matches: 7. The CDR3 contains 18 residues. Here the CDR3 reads CASSFWLGTSGSTDTQYF. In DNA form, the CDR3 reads TGTGCCAGCAGCTTTTGGCTGGGGACTAGCGGGAGCACAGATACGCAGTATTTT.